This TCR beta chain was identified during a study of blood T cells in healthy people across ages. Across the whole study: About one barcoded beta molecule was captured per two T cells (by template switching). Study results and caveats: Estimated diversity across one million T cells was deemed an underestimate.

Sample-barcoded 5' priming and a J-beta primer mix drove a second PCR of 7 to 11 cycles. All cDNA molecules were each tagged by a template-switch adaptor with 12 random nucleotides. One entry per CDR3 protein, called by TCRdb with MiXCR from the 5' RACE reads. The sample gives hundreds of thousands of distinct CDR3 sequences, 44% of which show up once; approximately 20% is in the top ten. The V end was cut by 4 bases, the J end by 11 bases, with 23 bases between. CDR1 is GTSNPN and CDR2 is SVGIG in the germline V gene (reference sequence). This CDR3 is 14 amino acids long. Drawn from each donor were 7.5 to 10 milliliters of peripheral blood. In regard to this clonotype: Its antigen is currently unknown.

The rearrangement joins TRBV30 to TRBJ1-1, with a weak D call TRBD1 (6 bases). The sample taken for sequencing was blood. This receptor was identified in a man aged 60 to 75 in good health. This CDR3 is CAWNLDGGRGVAFF. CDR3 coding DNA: TGTGCCTGGAACCTAGATGGGGGGCGCGGTGTGGCTTTCTTT.